One sample yielded the 24 T cell receptor beta chains listed below, sequenced in a study of blood T cell repertoires in COVID-19. Generated by immunoSEQ multiplex PCR, the TCRdb table keeps only in-frame clones and is missing some. The table includes around 48,000 clones, approximately 86% detected once. Sequencing was performed on peripheral blood. The receptors were gathered from a man between 60 and 75 years old with active or convalescent COVID-19.

The chain couples TRBV7-2 to TRBJ2-7; the match to TRBD1 covers 9 bases. Per the germline V gene, CDR1 is SGHTA and CDR2 is FQGNSA. V was clipped by 1 base and J by 5 bases; unmatched bases: 6. This CDR3 spans 15 amino acids. The CDR3 DNA follows: TGTGCCAGCAGCTTAGACGGGACAGGGCCGCACGAGCAGTACTTC. Its translation: CASSLDGTGPHEQYF.

V usage is TRBV4-1 and J usage is TRBJ2-7; 9 bases agree with TRBD2. V trimming: 0 bases; J trimming: 0 bases; junction bases outside the gene matches: 9. The CDR3 is made up of 18 amino acids. Germline V CDR1 and CDR2: MGHRA, YSYEKL. CDR3 bases: TGCGCCAGCAGCCAAGAAGGTAGCGGGGGTTTGAGCTCCTACGAGCAGTACTTC. Encoded protein: CASSQEGSGGLSSYEQYF.

This chain connects TRBV28 to TRBJ1-2; 7 bases map to TRBD1. J gave up 0 bases and V 2 bases, and 3 bases lay outside the gene matches. Germline V gives CDR1 MDHEN, CDR2 SYDVKM. The CDR3 spans 15 residues. CDR3 region: CASSLGTVANYGYTF. The CDR3 bases are TGTGCCAGCAGTTTAGGGACAGTTGCTAACTATGGCTACACCTTC.

The chain combines TRBV9 with TRBJ2-5, with D perhaps matching TRBD1 (5 bases). Germline V CDR1 and CDR2: SGDLS, YYNGEE. This CDR3 is built from 15 residues. V was pared by 3 bases and J by 1 base, with 13 bases between. CDR3 DNA sequence: TGTGCCAGCAGCGGTTCAGGGCGACCCCAAGAGACCCAGTACTTC. Its protein is CASSGSGRPQETQYF.

This clone showed up just once. This chain connects TRBV19 to TRBJ2-1; 10 bases line up with TRBD1. Germline V gene lookup returns CDR1 LNHDA and CDR2 SQIVND (reference sequence). The CDR3 runs 23 residues. Trimming removed 9 bases from V and 3 bases from J; junction bases left unmatched: 32. Here the CDR3 DNA reads TGTGCCAGGGCCTTCTCGCAACCAACACCGGGACAGGGGAAGGCTATTAGCTACAATGAGCAGTTCTTC. This codes for CARAFSQPTPGQGKAISYNEQFF.

This chain links TRBV10-3 with TRBJ2-2; 12 bases are shared with TRBD2. V lost 2 bases and J lost 1; bases outside the gene matches: 2. This CDR3 has 17 amino acids. Germline values: CDR1 ENHRY, CDR2 SYGVKD. The CDR3 sequence: CAISEPGLAGNTGELFF. The CDR3 DNA follows: TGTGCCATCAGTGAGCCGGGACTAGCGGGGAACACCGGGGAGCTGTTTTTT.

This clone occurred a few times. The genes are TRBV7-2 and TRBJ2-1, with D maybe TRBD1 (6 bases). The CDR3 covers 14 residues. With 6 bases removed from V and 3 bases from J, the gap between germline ends came to 12 bases. Germline CDR1 SGHTA, CDR2 FQGNSA. The CDR3 protein is CASRADSYYNEQFF. The CDR3 DNA reads as TGTGCCAGCAGAGCGGACAGTTACTACAATGAGCAGTTCTTC.

This clone was detected once. The chain is built from TRBV10-3 and TRBJ1-2, with D uncertain. V shed 9 bases and J shed 6 bases, with 17 bases lying between them. CDR3 size: 13 residues. Germline CDR1 and CDR2: ENHRY and SYGVKD. The CDR3 bases are TGTGCCATATTAAGCACGGAAGCGGATGGCTACACCTTC. Amino acids: CAILSTEADGYTF.

Only one count was recorded for this clone. V gene TRBV5-1 combines with J gene TRBJ1-2; D is unresolved. The CDR3 sequence is 15 residues long. Germline-derived CDR1 and CDR2 are SGHRS and YFSETQ. Trimming cost V 0 bases and J 3 bases, with 12 bases left between them. The CDR3 coding sequence is TGCGCCAGCAGCTTGGTGGCAGGATTAGACTATGGCTACACCTTC. It is translated as CASSLVAGLDYGYTF.

V is TRBV11-2 and J is TRBJ2-3; 10 positions match TRBD2. Trimming at V came to 1 base and at J to 0 bases, leaving 7 bases not matched to a gene. Germline lookup yields CDR1 SGHAT and CDR2 FQNNGV. The CDR3 covers 18 residues. The DNA for the CDR3 is TGTGCCAGCAGCTTAGGGTTAGCGGGGGGAATTAGCACAGATACGCAGTATTTT. The encoded protein is CASSLGLAGGISTDTQYF.

The rearrangement links TRBV7-9 to TRBJ2-5; D not resolved. The V gene's germline CDR1 is SEHNR and CDR2 FQNEAQ (reference sequence). Trimming took off 2 bases at V and 0 bases at J, with 7 bases between the two ends. The CDR3 spans 14 residues. CDR3 coding DNA: TGTGCCAGCAGCTTACGACTGAACCAAGAGACCCAGTACTTC. Translation gives CASSLRLNQETQYF.

This sequence joins TRBV5-1 and TRBJ2-6; D may be TRBD1 (6 bases). The CDR3 runs to 18 residues. Germline-derived CDR1 and CDR2 are SGHRS and YFSETQ. V dropped 4 bases and J dropped 0 bases, with 17 bases sitting between them. CDR3 bases: TGCGCCAGCAGCCCCGGGGACACGACTCCCTCTGGGGCCAACGTCCTGACTTTC. Protein product: CASSPGDTTPSGANVLTF.

The chain joins TRBV28 to TRBJ1-2, with D unclear. V lost 6 bases and J 0 bases, leaving 5 bases between the germline ends. This CDR3 region has 12 residues. Germline-derived CDR1 and CDR2 are MDHEN and SYDVKM. For the CDR3, the DNA is TGTGCCAGCAGAACACCTAACTATGGCTACACCTTC. Its translation is CASRTPNYGYTF.

The chain recombines TRBV12-3 or TRBV12-4 with TRBJ1-3, with unresolved D. There are 13 residues in the CDR3. The V and J ends lost 5 bases and 0 bases respectively, with 5 bases between them. The CDR3: CASSQYSGNTIYF. The CDR3 nucleotides read TGTGCCAGCAGTCAGTACTCTGGAAACACCATATATTTT.

J is TRBJ1-5 and V is TRBV5-1; unclear D gene. The CDR3 covers 13 residues. The V and J ends lost 0 bases and 4 bases respectively, with 5 bases between them. The germline V gene has CDR1 SGHRS and CDR2 YFSETQ. CDR3 loop: CASSLGQNQPQHF. The CDR3 coding sequence is TGCGCCAGCAGCTTGGGGCAGAATCAGCCCCAGCATTTT.

The chain couples TRBV24-1 to TRBJ2-7; 8 bases map to TRBD1. V shed 3 bases and J 0 bases; nucleotides not matched to a gene: 3. CDR3 length equals 15 residues. Per germline, CDR1 KGHDR and CDR2 SFDVKD. CDR3 sequence: CATSDPGQVSYEQYF. The CDR3 DNA is TGTGCCACCAGTGATCCGGGACAGGTCTCCTACGAGCAGTACTTC.

The CDR3 coding sequence is TGTGCCTTCGGACAGGAGCTTAATGAAAAACTGTTTTTT. It codes for CAFGQELNEKLFF. This chain uses TRBV6-5 with TRBJ1-4; 7 nucleotides align to TRBD1. After removal of 11 bases from V and 4 bases from J, the junction contained 7 bases not matched to a gene. The CDR3 sequence is 13 residues long. From germline, CDR1 is MNHEY and CDR2 SVGAGI.

The CDR3 DNA sequence: TGTGCCAGCAGTCTGTTCGGGGGGACTACCAATGAGCAGTTCTTC. Protein sequence: CASSLFGGTTNEQFF. The chain links TRBV27 to TRBJ2-1; 7 nucleotides match TRBD2. The CDR3 length is 15 residues. Germline CDR1 is MNHEY and CDR2 is SMNVEV (reference sequence). The V segment lost 5 bases and the J segment 6 bases; nucleotides outside the gene matches: 10.

The J gene is TRBJ1-2, the V gene TRBV10-2, with D hard to call. The CDR3 is 15 residues long. The germline CDR1 and CDR2 sequences are WSHSY and SAAADI. V shed 1 base and J shed 4 bases, with 13 bases lying between them. For the CDR3, the DNA is TGCGCCAGCAGTGAGTTCGGGGATCGGGCCTATGGCTACACCTTC. Residues: CASSEFGDRAYGYTF.

The CDR3 nucleotides are TGTGCCAGCAGGGACATCGGCTCCTATAATTCACCCCTCCACTTT. It specifies CASRDIGSYNSPLHF. The rearrangement joins TRBV2 to TRBJ1-6, with D perhaps matching TRBD1 (5 bases). This CDR3 spans 15 amino acids. Trimming left V 6 bases short and J 0 bases short, with 9 bases between. The germline V gene encodes CDR1 SNHLY and CDR2 FYNNEI.

The chain combines TRBV5-6 with TRBJ1-3, with unresolved D. Trimming stripped 4 bases from V and 1 base from J, with 12 bases between. The CDR3 runs 15 residues. Germline values: CDR1 SGHDT, CDR2 YYEEEE. The CDR3 DNA reads as TGTGCCAGCAGCCCGGGGTGGGGATCTGGAAACACCATATATTTT. It encodes CASSPGWGSGNTIYF.

The rearrangement links TRBV27 to TRBJ2-3; 7 nucleotides line up with TRBD2. Germline V CDR1 and CDR2: MNHEY, SMNVEV (reference sequence). The length of the CDR3 is 15 residues. The CDR3 protein is CAAGGMNLRTDTQYF. The CDR3 nucleotides are TGTGCGGCCGGGGGGATGAACCTCCGCACAGATACGCAGTATTTT.

The chain recombines TRBV13 with TRBJ2-3, with 9 nucleotides matching TRBD2. The trim removed 4 bases at V and 2 bases at J, leaving 4 bases unmatched. This CDR3 spans 15 amino acids. Germline V gene lookup returns CDR1 PRHDT and CDR2 FYEKMQ (reference sequence). Here the CDR3 reads CASSSGLALTDTQYF. CDR3 coding DNA: TGTGCCAGCAGCTCGGGACTAGCCCTCACAGATACGCAGTATTTT.

This clone was found once. The J gene is TRBJ1-6, the V gene TRBV28; TRBD1 agrees at 8 bases. Germline CDR1 MDHEN, CDR2 SYDVKM. This CDR3 has 16 residues. V dropped 6 bases and J dropped 0; count of bases not matched to a gene: 4. The CDR3 DNA is TGTGCCAGCAGGGGGGACAGGAGCTCCTATAATTCACCCCTCCACTTT. Translated: CASRGDRSSYNSPLHF. Drawing the rest from reference TRBV28 and TRBJ1-6, the complete variable domain is DVKVTQSSRYLVKRTGEKVFLECVQDMDHENMFWYRQDPGLGLRLIYFSYDVKMKEKGDIPEGYSVSREKKERFSLILESASTNQTSMYLCASRGDRSSYNSPLHFGNGTRLTVT.